Presented here are 15 T cell receptor beta chains from one specimen sequenced in a study of cytomegalovirus exposure and HLA in healthy donors. Sequencing used immunoSEQ multiplex PCR; TCRdb keeps in-frame clones, though not all of them. The data contain approximately 73,000 clones, roughly 95% of them singletons. Sequencing was done on a sample of PBMCs. The source of these receptors is a man in his late teens or twenties in good health and CMV-seronegative.

J is TRBJ1-2 and V is TRBV4-3; 8 bases match TRBD1. Losses at the gene ends were 0 bases for V and 8 bases for J; bases not matched to a gene: 8. This CDR3 contains 15 residues. CDR1 and CDR2 from the germline V gene are LGHNA and YSLEER. CDR3 sequence reads: CASSQEPRTGQGYTF. Here the CDR3 DNA reads TGCGCCAGCAGCCAAGAACCTAGGACAGGGCAAGGCTACACCTTC.

The chain couples TRBV5-4 to TRBJ2-3, with D maybe TRBD1 (6 bases). The V end was cut by 0 bases, the J end by 5 bases, with 10 bases between. The CDR3 spans 14 residues. The V gene's germline CDR1 is SGHNT and CDR2 YYREEE (reference sequence). The CDR3 sequence: CASSLEQGIDTQYF. Written as DNA, the CDR3 is TGTGCCAGCAGCTTGGAGCAGGGGATAGATACGCAGTATTTT.

The chain employs TRBV19 and TRBJ2-7, with 10 nucleotides matching TRBD1. Germline loops: CDR1 LNHDA, CDR2 SQIVND (reference sequence). The ends lost 8 bases at V and 7 bases at J; junction bases unmatched: 8. The CDR3 loop spans 13 amino acids. In DNA form, the CDR3 reads TGTGCCAGTTCGGACAGGGGGAGTGGGGAGCAGTACTTC. Translating gives CASSDRGSGEQYF. The entire variable domain, with the rest obtained from reference TRBV19 and TRBJ2-7, is as follows: DGGITQSPKYLFRKEGQNVTLSCEQNLNHDAMYWYRQDPGQGLRLIYYSQIVNDFQKGDIAEGYSVSREKKESFPLTVTSAQKNPTAFYLCASSDRGSGEQYFGPGTRLTVT.

V is TRBV6-5 and J is TRBJ1-1; 10 positions agree with TRBD1. The junction had 3 bases not matched to a gene; V was cut back by 5 bases and J by 3 bases. The V gene's germline CDR1 is MNHEY and CDR2 SVGAGI. CDR3 length: 14 residues. Here the CDR3 reads CASSRQGAYTEAFF. CDR3 nucleotides: TGTGCCAGCAGTAGACAGGGGGCGTACACTGAAGCTTTCTTT.

This rearrangement joins TRBV28 to TRBJ1-5; 10 bases agree with TRBD1. Unmatched junction bases numbered 14, after V lost 5 bases and J lost 1 base. CDR1 is MDHEN and CDR2 is SYDVKM in the germline V gene. CDR3 size: 19 residues. The CDR3 DNA follows: TGTGCCAGCAGTCCCGACAGGGGGCGGGATAGTATGAGCAATCAGCCCCAGCATTTT. This codes for CASSPDRGRDSMSNQPQHF.

The chain links TRBV19 to TRBJ1-2; D gene unclear. The V gene lost 3 bases and the J gene lost 1 base, with 12 bases spanning the gap. Germline assignment: CDR1 LNHDA and CDR2 SQIVND (reference sequence). The CDR3 runs to 15 residues. CDR3: CASSMSQRINYGYTF. The CDR3 DNA reads TGTGCCAGTAGTATGTCACAGCGGATTAACTATGGCTACACCTTC.

Details on this clone: The germline gene is not matched at one end of the junction; a read error may be the cause. This chain uses TRBV27 with TRBJ2-7, with D unresolved. Germline loops: CDR1 MNHEY, CDR2 SMNVEV (reference sequence). CDR3 size: 13 residues. The CDR3 spells CASSPAGPYERYF. CDR3 nucleotide sequence: TGTGCCAGCAGTCCTGCTGGCCCCTACGAGCGGTACTTC.

The rearrangement joins TRBV9 to TRBJ2-2, with TRBD1 matching over 9 bases. Looked up from germline, CDR1 is SGDLS and CDR2 is YYNGEE. Trimming at V came to 2 bases and at J to 5 bases, leaving 4 bases not matched to a gene. The CDR3 is 15 amino acids. In nucleotides, the CDR3 is TGTGCCAGCAGCGTTGACAGGGGGAAAACCGGGGAGCTGTTTTTT. Translating gives CASSVDRGKTGELFF.

In its sample, this clone was seen a few times. The rearrangement links TRBV9 to TRBJ2-1; a weak D match, TRBD2 (6 bases). The germline V gene encodes CDR1 SGDLS and CDR2 YYNGEE. V gave up 4 bases and J gave up 4 bases, with 21 bases separating them. The CDR3 is 17 residues long. The CDR3: CASSSPMTGVPYNEQFF. The CDR3 bases are TGTGCCAGCAGCTCCCCAATGACGGGGGTCCCATACAATGAGCAGTTCTTC.

This clone was detected only once. The rearrangement joins TRBV28 to TRBJ1-5, with no clear D. Germline CDR1 MDHEN, CDR2 SYDVKM. CDR3 length: 12 residues. Between the trimmed V and J ends, which lost 2 bases and 6 bases, there was a span of 5 bases. The CDR3 reads CASSLRAQPQHF. The CDR3 DNA reads TGTGCCAGCAGTTTACGCGCTCAGCCCCAGCATTTT.

This sequence joins TRBV4-1 and TRBJ2-7; D uncertain. In germline, CDR1 is MGHRA, CDR2 YSYEKL. CDR3 size: 17 residues. Trimming removed 1 base at V and 3 bases at J, with 19 bases between. CDR3 DNA: TGCGCCAGCAGCCAAGGATTGCTGACAATCCTAAGCTACGAGCAGTACTTC. It is translated as CASSQGLLTILSYEQYF.

The V and J genes are TRBV2 and TRBJ2-5; D ambiguous. The CDR3 loop spans 11 amino acids. Trimming removed 6 bases from V and 3 bases from J, with 5 bases in between. CDR1 SNHLY and CDR2 FYNNEI come from the germline V gene. Here the CDR3 DNA reads TGTGCCAGCAGCCTAAAAGAGACCCAGTACTTC. Protein sequence: CASSLKETQYF.

The rearrangement joins TRBV6-6 to TRBJ2-1, with 11 bases aligning to TRBD1. V dropped 5 bases and J dropped 4; count of bases not matched to a gene: 7. This CDR3 contains 16 residues. Germline V gene sequence: CDR1 MNHNY, CDR2 SVGAGI (reference sequence). In DNA, the CDR3 is TGTGCCAGCAGTCGGTGGGACAGGGGGGGTTACAATGAGCAGTTCTTC. This codes for CASSRWDRGGYNEQFF.

V and J are TRBV7-3 and TRBJ2-1; 11 positions match TRBD2. CDR3 length: 16 residues. Germline trimming cut 5 bases from V and 8 bases from J; bases unmatched to any gene: 11. The germline gives CDR1 SGHTA, CDR2 FQGTGA. The CDR3 loop reads CASSPHGSGGGDEQFF. In nucleotides, the CDR3 is TGTGCCAGCAGCCCCCATGGTAGCGGGGGGGGTGATGAGCAGTTCTTC.

The count of this clone is one. The chain is built from TRBV28 and TRBJ1-2; 8 positions match TRBD1. The CDR3 length is 14 residues. J lost 4 bases, V lost 7 bases, and 8 bases had no gene match. Germline V gives CDR1 MDHEN, CDR2 SYDVKM. CDR3 sequence reads: CASTFRTGSYGYTF. CDR3 coding DNA: TGTGCCAGCACCTTCCGGACAGGGTCCTATGGCTACACCTTC.